This note documents a single TCR beta chain sequence. Its antigen is still unknown. Qualities for individual bases were not recorded, and no much larger clone is one base off. The germline V gene (reference sequence) gives CDR1 as SEHNR and CDR2 as FQNEAQ. V is cut by 1 base and J by 7 bases, and the space between the germline ends is 10 bases. The CDR3 spans 13 residues, from the cysteine through the phenylalanine. Solely the CDR3 DNA is kept, with 39 bases framed from the first base. This entry belongs to a study of blood T cell repertoires in COVID-19 (dated by TCRdb to 2020 to 2021). Looking at the study overall: Recovered participants in ImmuneRACE Cohort 3 were defined as having two consecutive negative NP/OP PCR tests, clearance from a healthcare professional, or resolution of symptoms. Samples covering the acute and convalescent phases of COVID-19 were provided by collaborators in the United States, Italy and Spain. The material from the prospective study consisted of cDNA or gDNA derived from T cells, B-cell-depleted T cells, or PBMCs. Deeply sampled blood TCRbeta repertoires from subjects exposed to, actively infected with, or recovered from COVID-19 were included in the dataset. A freely available public database, intended as a resource for researchers studying the immune response to SARS-CoV-2, is where the repertoires were released. The samples were drawn from two sources: the first 160 participants of the ongoing ImmuneRACE study, and 1,200 or so subjects contributed by 6 global collaborators. Nearly every sample came with metadata listing a de-identified subject ID, COVID-19 status, age in years and sex. Where HLA class I and class II types were available, the types were taken from metadata supplied by the sample provider, not from assay-based typing. Findings and caveats that apply to the study as a whole: Clinical and demographic metadata were provided uncurated, with the amount varying by source and participant.

Participants in the prospective study were enrolled through a virtual design, were aged about 18 to 100 years, and lived in roughly 24 United States geographic areas. In the prospective study, participants were assigned to cohorts based on the clinical history participants reported in a screening survey and a study questionnaire. In the prospective study, mobile phlebotomists collected whole blood, serum and a nasopharyngeal or oropharyngeal swab from each participant. Over a roughly two-month period, participants in the prospective study had the option of providing additional blood draws and questionnaires. Prospective study blood samples were shipped either frozen or at room temperature before DNA extraction. TCRbeta CDR3 regions were amplified from genomic DNA using the immunoSEQ Assay, a bias-controlled multiplex PCR. In the source study's methods: The number of nucleated cells in each sample was estimated by amplification of reference gene primers within the assay. To quantify the absolute abundance of each unique TCRbeta CDR3 rearrangement, sequence reads were collapsed and filtered. For each sample, productive Simpson clonality was calculated as the square root of Simpson's diversity index over productive rearrangements. TCRdb obtained this table from immuneACCESS and retained in-frame rearrangements with V and J assigned. These tables miss some clones; where compared with another copy, unresolved V genes account for less than half of the shortfall, and the remainder is unexplained. That table is the source of V, J and clone size, and D and trimming were worked out from the DNA. Within this sample are 200,000 to 250,000 clones, with roughly 90% of them counted one time only. Approximately 2.8% of the sample belongs to the ten largest clones.

The TCR comes from a woman in her forties or fifties in a cohort exposed to, infected with or recovered from COVID-19 (not recorded which). Input material: PBMCs or T cells enriched from blood (not recorded which). The chain is encoded by TRBV7-9 joined to TRBJ1-2; too little of a D gene remains to name it. The CDR3 protein sequence reads: CASSLGPRGGYTF. Here is the DNA: TGTGCCAGCAGCTTAGGGCCCCGTGGTGGCTACACCTTC. The variable domain in full, with residues beyond the CDR3 obtained from the reference TRBV7-9 and TRBJ1-2 genes, is DTGVSQNPRHKITKRGQNVTFRCDPISEHNRLYWYRQTLGQGPEFLTYFQNEAQLEKSRLLSDRFSAERPKGSFSTLEIQRTEQGDSAMYLCASSLGPRGGYTFGSGTRLTVV.